This T cell receptor beta chain was retrieved from a study of regulatory T cells in long-lasting Graves disease (dated by TCRdb to about 2021). In the study overall: Persistent Graves' disease was defined as persistently positive TSH receptor autoantibodies together with antithyroid drug treatment for over 5 years. This study used TCR sequencing and RNA sequencing of peripheral blood to compare persistent Graves' disease patients against newly diagnosed Graves' disease patients. The study was conducted in China and was registered as a clinical trial. TCR sequencing covered some 13 persistent and around 20 newly diagnosed Graves' disease patients, approximately 33 samples in total. On average, persistent Graves' disease patients in the clinical cohort had been on antithyroid drugs for approximately ten years.

General study outcomes and caveats: Lower TCR Shannon entropy and fewer highly expanded clones were observed in persistent Graves' disease patients than in newly diagnosed patients, which suggested clonal expansion. A larger number of public clonotypes was shared among persistent patients (about 2,700) than among newly diagnosed patients (more than 850). Preferential use of TRBV28, TRBJ1-2 and TRBJ2-5 was observed in persistent disease, whereas TRBV20-1 and TRBJ2-1 were favored in newly diagnosed disease. As a limitation, the authors acknowledged that the small sample size may reduce accuracy. Because the primary lesion, thyroid tissue, could not be accessed, the study looked at peripheral blood alone. Sequencing and analysis were limited to the TCR beta chain.

Library preparation was by multiplex PCR. Instrument used: Illumina HiSeq 4000. TCR beta libraries were built with iRepertoire HTBI primers and Arm-PCR amplification of CDR3 regions. Before sequencing, the PCR products underwent gel purification. The study's processing was this. Gene usage analysis of CDR3 amino acid clonotypes relied on the 60 to 65 TRBV and about 13 TRBJ segments identified across samples. Filtered high-quality paired reads were merged into contigs using COPE and FqMerger. BLAST was used to align contigs to IMGT TRBV, TRBD and TRBJ reference genes, with CDR3 defined following IMGT. Highly expanded clones were defined as clonotypes with a frequency above 0.1%. Shannon entropy served as the measure of repertoire diversity, while the Gini coefficient captured V-J evenness. Public clonotypes were defined as clonotypes shared by more than one individual. TCRdb reran the public reads through fastp at Q25 and MiXCR, keeping productive beta chains. Entries are consolidated by CDR3 protein sequence, retaining the most common genes and DNA. The V and J calls, along with clone size, are taken from TCRdb and not from the paper's own processing. Within this sample are 310,000 or so distinct CDR3 sequences, with roughly a fifth of them counted one time only. Approximately 60% of the sample belongs to the ten largest clones.

From cysteine to phenylalanine, the CDR3 is 17 amino acids long. This entry keeps only the CDR3 DNA: 51 bases, framed from base 1. The junction carries 14 bases between V and J, which are trimmed by 1 base and 0 bases respectively. The germline V gene specifies LGHNA as CDR1 and YSLEER as CDR2. Concerning this clonotype itself: The clone's antigen remains unknown. No base-level quality is on record; no much larger clone is a single base apart.

The time point label, as the study defines it: persistent/refractory GD, antithyroid drugs over 5 years with positive TRAb. RNA was extracted from PBMCs in TRIzol for both TCR sequencing and RNA sequencing. The diagnosis of Graves' disease was made according to American Thyroid Association guidelines. The patients came from an endocrinology department in Xi'an, China. Each patient gave approximately 8.8 milliliters of peripheral blood, collected in an EDTA anticoagulant tube. Ficoll Paque Plus density gradient separation was used to isolate PBMCs, and no further T cell sorting was performed. An Agilent 2100 Bioanalyzer and agarose gel were used to check RNA quality, and a NanoDrop 2000 was used to measure RNA concentration.

The sample consisted of peripheral blood mononuclear cells (PBMCs), taken when the disease was refractory, from a patient treated with antithyroid drugs. Recombination linked TRBV4-3 to TRBJ2-3, and possibly TRBD2, on 5 matching bases. The clonotype was recovered from a female donor with Graves disease. In nucleotide form, the sequence is TGCGCCAGCAGCCAAGTTCCGTCGGGGTCTAGCACAGATACGCAGTATTTT. The translation is CASSQVPSGSSTDTQYF.